This T cell receptor beta chain was found in a study of blood T cells in healthy people across ages (dated by TCRdb to 2013 to 2016). For the study in its entirety: In model experiments, template switching captured roughly one uniquely barcoded TCR beta cDNA molecule for every two T cells. Age-related changes in TCR beta repertoire diversity were measured in the study by deep sequencing normalized with unique cDNA molecular identifiers. Four age groups were formed from the donors: young (average around 15 years), middle-aged (just under 40), aged (more than 55) and long-lived (about 80). To avoid experimental bias, donors of different ages were distributed randomly across sequencing lanes. Two additional independent replicas of 1 million unique cDNA reads from the same blood draw were analyzed for two donors (one aged 18 to 30 and one aged 80 or older).

The germline V gene (reference sequence) supplies CDR1 DFQATT and CDR2 SNEGSKA. V is cut by 6 bases and J by 2 bases, and the space between the germline ends is 14 bases. The CDR3 spans 14 residues, from the cysteine through the phenylalanine. The read is trimmed to its CDR3 DNA, 42 bases read in frame from base 1. Results the study describes overall, beyond this receptor: Because profiling used bulk unsorted PBMCs, naive and antigen-experienced compartments could not be compared conclusively. Observed TCR beta diversity correlated strongly with the percentage of naive T cells measured by flow cytometry. As age increased, observed TCR beta diversity per million T cells dropped in a roughly linear way, and a significant reduction was already evident by age around 41. Compared with the aged group, more naive CD4+ T cells, fewer expanded clones and increased TCR diversity were shown by the long-lived group, suggesting age selection. Total diversity estimates from one million sequenced T cells were considered lower bounds and underestimates. Donor CMV infection status was unknown, potentially confounding age-related changes in expanded clonotypes.

Donors were 40 or so systemically healthy Caucasian individuals from Russia aged roughly 6 to 95 years. Each donor gave approximately 9.3 milliliters of peripheral blood, collected into EDTA-treated Vacutainer tubes. PBMCs were isolated by Ficoll-Paque density-gradient centrifugation, with at least 7 million obtained per sample. Total RNA, at least 5 micrograms per sample, was extracted from PBMCs with Trizol reagent. Naive CD45RAhigh/CD27high T cell percentages were measured by flow cytometry on a PBMC aliquot from every donor. Preparation of the library involved 5' RACE. Sequencer: Illumina HiSeq 2500. The second PCR ran for roughly 7 to 11 cycles and used a J-beta primer mix along with a sample-barcoded 5' primer. A unique molecular identifier was introduced onto each TCR beta cDNA molecule by a template-switch 5' adaptor carrying 12 random nucleotides. At least 2.5 million CDR3-containing paired-end reads were obtained from each sample. First-strand cDNA synthesis was performed from all RNA using the Mint cDNA synthesis kit, with priming by a TRBC-specific oligonucleotide. Following uracil-DNA glycosylase treatment, all cDNA underwent a first 18-cycle PCR with the universal primers M1SS and BC2_uni_R. On the study's bioinformatics: For normalization, 1 million high-quality reads were randomly selected from each sample, with every read carrying a distinct molecular identifier. Reads sharing molecular identifiers were discarded rather than binned into consensus sequences. CDR3 identification, clonotype clustering and error correction used MiTCR with a Q25 quality threshold and the strictest error-elimination algorithm. Lower-bound total TCR beta diversity was estimated with a nonparametric unseen species model using Euler transformation. TCRdb handled the public reads itself, with Q25 trimming in fastp and clone calling in MiXCR, and kept productive beta chains. Records with the same CDR3 protein are collapsed into one entry carrying the most frequent genes and DNA. TCRdb assigned the V and J calls; the authors' analysis was not used. The sample contains approximately 1,000,000 distinct CDR3 sequences, around 45% of them found a single time. In total, the top ten clones hold under 20% of the sample.

A few counts support this clonotype. Its antigen remains undetermined. Per-nucleotide qualities are absent, and no much larger clonotype sits a single base away. Sequenced sample: blood. The clonotype was recovered from a woman between 55 and 75 years old in good health. This chain is built from TRBV20-1 and TRBJ2-1; 6 matching bases give a weak D call of TRBD2. The nucleotides read TGCAGTGCCCTCCGGGGGATCCCCTACAATGAGCAGTTCTTC. Translated, it gives CSALRGIPYNEQFF.